The 23 T cell receptor beta chains reported below all come from one sample, sequenced in a study of T cells in localized non-small cell lung cancer. The protocol was immunoSEQ multiplex PCR, while the TCRdb copy is restricted to in-frame clones and leaves out a portion. In the table there are more than 20,000 clones, 70% to 90% of which are singletons. Specimen: peripheral blood, collected before any cancer treatment. All receptors come from a male donor at least 60 years old with stage I squamous cell lung carcinoma.

V and J are TRBV6-5 and TRBJ1-2; 11 bases map to TRBD1. There are 15 residues in the CDR3. The germline V gene encodes CDR1 MNHEY and CDR2 SVGAGI. The V segment lost 1 base and the J segment 4 bases; nucleotides outside the gene matches: 2. CDR3: CASSYWTGGVYGYTF. As DNA, the CDR3 is TGTGCCAGCAGTTACTGGACAGGGGGCGTCTATGGCTACACCTTC.

The CDR3 sequence is CATSRDKLMNTEAFF. The CDR3 nucleotides read TGTGCCACCAGCAGAGATAAGCTAATGAACACTGAAGCTTTCTTT. The J gene is TRBJ1-1, the V gene TRBV15, with unresolved D. The CDR3 has 15 residues. With 0 bases removed from V and 0 bases from J, the gap between germline ends came to 8 bases. Germline CDR1 reads LNHNV; CDR2 reads YYDKDF (reference sequence). Complete variable domain (other parts from reference TRBV15 and TRBJ1-1): DAMVIQNPRYQVTQFGKPVTLSCSQTLNHNVMYWYQQKSSQAPKLLFHYYDKDFNNEADTPDNFQSRRPNTSFCFLDIRSPGLGDTAMYLCATSRDKLMNTEAFFGQGTRLTVV.

The rearrangement joins TRBV5-6 to TRBJ2-1; D gene uncertain. CDR1 is SGHDT, CDR2 YYEEEE, per germline. V was shortened by 4 bases and J by 11 bases, with 16 bases between the two germline ends. The CDR3 has 13 residues. The CDR3 region has the DNA TGTGCCAGCAGCGGGCCACCCAATGATCAGCAGTTCTTC. This sequence encodes CASSGPPNDQQFF.

The V gene is TRBV15, the J gene TRBJ1-1; D ambiguous. The germline gives CDR1 LNHNV, CDR2 YYDKDF (reference sequence). V was clipped by 5 bases and J by 0 bases, with 7 bases between them. The CDR3 covers 13 residues. The CDR3 spells CATSATLNTEAFF. In nucleotides, the CDR3 is TGTGCCACCAGCGCTACATTGAACACTGAAGCTTTCTTT.

This chain links TRBV20-1 with TRBJ2-1; a possible D gene is TRBD2 (6 bases). Trimming removed 6 bases at V and 10 bases at J, with 13 bases between. The CDR3 covers 11 residues. Germline-derived CDR1 and CDR2 are DFQATT and SNEGSKA (reference sequence). This CDR3 is CSAADGGEQFF. CDR3 DNA sequence: TGCAGTGCGGCTGATGGGGGGGAGCAGTTCTTC.

The CDR3 protein is CASSEWGQNTEAFF. Written as DNA, the CDR3 is TGTGCCAGCAGTGAATGGGGGCAGAACACTGAAGCTTTCTTT. The gene calls are TRBV25-1 and TRBJ1-1; D is possibly TRBD1 (6 bases). This CDR3 comprises 14 residues. V was pared by 1 base and J by 1 base, with 7 bases between. Germline loops: CDR1 MGHDK, CDR2 SYGVNS.

In its sample, this clone was seen once. The chain carries TRBV6-6 and TRBJ1-5; D is possibly TRBD1 (5 bases). Per the germline V gene, CDR1 is MNHNY and CDR2 is SVGAGI (reference sequence). There are 14 residues in the CDR3. The ends were cut back, 2 bases at V and 7 bases at J, with 12 bases in the middle. The CDR3 region has the DNA TGTGCCAGCAGTTACGGGGCAGGGATACAGCCCCAGCATTTT. Protein product: CASSYGAGIQPQHF.

The V gene is TRBV19, the J gene TRBJ2-3; no firm D call. CDR1 and CDR2 from the germline V gene are LNHDA and SQIVND (reference sequence). V shed 5 bases and J shed 2 bases, with 11 bases lying between them. The CDR3 is 14 residues long. CDR3 protein: CASSSTVPTDTQYF. DNA for the CDR3: TGTGCCAGTAGTTCGACTGTTCCCACAGATACGCAGTATTTT.

J is TRBJ1-5 and V is TRBV4-2; D unresolved. The germline V gene has CDR1 LGHNA and CDR2 YNFKEQ. V lost 0 bases, J lost 2 bases, and 5 bases lay in between. The CDR3 consists of 14 residues. The CDR3 DNA reads TGTGCCAGCAGCCAAGAGGGCGGCAATCAGCCCCAGCATTTT. It encodes CASSQEGGNQPQHF.

This clone is a singleton in its sample. The chain links TRBV30 to TRBJ1-5; 10 bases are shared with TRBD1. The CDR3 length is 13 residues. The junction had 5 bases not matched to a gene; V was cut back by 6 bases and J by 6 bases. Per the germline V gene, CDR1 is GTSNPN and CDR2 is SVGIG (reference sequence). DNA of the CDR3: TGTGCCTGTGGGGGGACAGGGGTTCAGCCCCAGCATTTT. It specifies CACGGTGVQPQHF.

The chain has TRBV5-4 and TRBJ1-1; 9 nucleotides line up with TRBD1. The V and J ends lost 4 bases and 6 bases, in that order; junction bases with no gene match: 16. CDR3 size: 17 residues. CDR1 and CDR2 from the germline V gene are SGHNT and YYREEE (reference sequence). CDR3 coding DNA: TGTGCCAGCAGCGTCGGAGGGTGGGGACAGGGAAGGGCTGAAGCTTTCTTT. Amino acids: CASSVGGWGQGRAEAFF.

This clone was seen only a few times. This chain links TRBV29-1 with TRBJ2-5; D is perhaps TRBD1 or TRBD2 (5 bases each). The ends were cut back, 7 bases at V and 2 bases at J, with 20 bases in the middle. The CDR3 has 15 residues. Germline lookup yields CDR1 SQVTM and CDR2 ANQGSEA. CDR3 in DNA: TGCAGCGCTGGGTTCGGGACGGTTCGACAAGAGACCCAGTACTTC. Its translation is CSAGFGTVRQETQYF.

The chain has TRBV5-1 and TRBJ2-2; D is tentatively TRBD1 or TRBD2 (5 bases each). Germline values: CDR1 SGHRS, CDR2 YFSETQ. There are 17 residues in the CDR3. V dropped 0 bases and J dropped 1 base, with 13 bases sitting between them. This CDR3 reads CASSLAGTGRNTGELFF. In DNA, the CDR3 is TGCGCCAGCAGCTTGGCCGGGACCGGGCGGAACACCGGGGAGCTGTTTTTT.

This clone appeared a few times. This chain links TRBV4-1 with TRBJ2-5, with 7 positions matching TRBD1. The CDR3 length is 14 residues. J was trimmed by 5 bases and V by 6 bases; bases with no gene match: 9. CDR1 is MGHRA, CDR2 YSYEKL, per germline. Here the CDR3 reads CASSRTGDGETQYF. As DNA, the CDR3 is TGCGCCAGCAGTCGGACAGGAGATGGTGAGACCCAGTACTTC.

The rearrangement uses TRBV2 and TRBJ2-7; D is uncertain. V lost 4 bases, J lost 2 bases, and 6 bases lay in between. Germline V gives CDR1 SNHLY, CDR2 FYNNEI. This CDR3 spans 12 amino acids. The chain's CDR3 is CASSASPYEQYF. CDR3 in DNA: TGTGCCAGCAGTGCGTCCCCCTACGAGCAGTACTTC. Drawing the rest from reference TRBV2 and TRBJ2-7, the complete variable domain is EPEVTQTPSHQVTQMGQEVILRCVPISNHLYFYWYRQILGQKVEFLVSFYNNEISEKSEIFDDQFSVERPDGSNFTLKIRSTKLEDSAMYFCASSASPYEQYFGPGTRLTVT.

The gene calls are TRBV5-6 and TRBJ2-6; the D call may be TRBD1 or TRBD2 (5 bases each). CDR3 length: 19 residues. V lost 0 bases and J lost 0, with 16 bases in between. Germline V gene data show CDR1 as SGHDT and CDR2 as YYEEEE. The CDR3 sequence is CASSLASGRASSGANVLTF. DNA for the CDR3: TGTGCCAGCAGCTTGGCCAGCGGCAGGGCTAGCTCTGGGGCCAACGTCCTGACTTTC.

V usage is TRBV7-3 and J usage is TRBJ2-1; 8 bases agree with TRBD2. The trim removed 3 bases at V and 6 bases at J, leaving 4 bases unmatched. The CDR3 covers 14 residues. Germline lookup yields CDR1 SGHTA and CDR2 FQGTGA. CDR3 coding DNA: TGTGCCAGCAGCTTCGACGGGGGGGCCAATGAGCAGTTCTTC. Translation gives CASSFDGGANEQFF.

In DNA form, the CDR3 reads TGCGCCAGCAGTGAGGCCGGACAGGGGGATAGGTACACCATATATTTT. Translation: CASSEAGQGDRYTIYF. The chain has TRBV10-2 and TRBJ1-3; 10 nucleotides align to TRBD1. CDR1 and CDR2 from the germline V gene are WSHSY and SAAADI. V dropped 2 bases and J dropped 8; count of bases not matched to a gene: 9. The CDR3 is 16 residues long.

The chain combines TRBV7-9 with TRBJ1-4, with D hard to call. Trimming shortened V by 8 bases and J by 8 bases, and 15 bases separated the two germline ends. The CDR3 contains 13 residues. Germline-derived CDR1 and CDR2 are SEHNR and FQNEAQ (reference sequence). The CDR3 here is CASALKGWEKLFF. DNA for the CDR3: TGTGCCAGCGCCCTCAAGGGATGGGAAAAACTGTTTTTT.

With regard to this clone: The sample carries other DNA sequences with the same CDR3. The chain employs TRBV5-1 and TRBJ1-1; D not resolved. Per the germline V gene, CDR1 is SGHRS and CDR2 is YFSETQ. The CDR3 spans 14 residues. With 0 bases removed from V and 1 base from J, the gap between germline ends came to 7 bases. CDR3 DNA sequence: TGCGCCAGCAGCTTGGACATTTCGAACACTGAAGCTTTCTTT. This translates into CASSLDISNTEAFF.

The chain uses TRBV7-6 and TRBJ2-1; 11 bases match TRBD1. Germline V lookup: CDR1 SGHVS, CDR2 FNYEAQ. The CDR3 runs to 17 residues. Trimming cost V 1 base and J 4 bases; bases outside gene matches: 6. In nucleotides, the CDR3 is TGTGCCAGCAGCTTAGAACCCGGGACAGGGGGTTACAATGAGCAGTTCTTC. Protein sequence: CASSLEPGTGGYNEQFF.

The chain joins TRBV5-1 to TRBJ2-4, with 10 positions matching TRBD1. The CDR3 runs to 13 residues. J was trimmed by 7 bases and V by 4 bases; bases with no gene match: 2. CDR1 and CDR2 (germline): SGHRS, YFSETQ. The CDR3 loop reads CASSAGQGNIQYF. CDR3 DNA sequence: TGCGCCAGCAGCGCGGGACAGGGGAACATTCAGTACTTC.

This chain uses TRBV19 with TRBJ2-1; no clear D gene. Germline CDR1 LNHDA, CDR2 SQIVND (reference sequence). V gave up 6 bases and J gave up 7 bases, with 7 bases separating them. The CDR3 loop spans 11 amino acids. CDR3 sequence (DNA): TGTGCCAGTAGGGCAGAGAATGAGCAGTTCTTC. Protein: CASRAENEQFF.